This is a list of T cell receptor beta chains from one sample in a study of T cell responses to AZD1222 COVID-19 vaccine. Data came from immunoSEQ multiplex PCR; TCRdb stores just in-frame clones and leaves some out. The sample lists 160,000 or so clones; 88% were seen once. The source material was peripheral blood, sampled 28 days after the second AZD1222 dose. These receptors all stem from an adult who received the AZD1222 COVID-19 vaccine. Both conserved end residues are part of each CDR3. A D gene is named only where the DNA matches it firmly. Where a row states a size, it is once, few, many or the class of an expanded clone; other rows omit it.

v_gene,j_gene,d_gene,abundance,CDR3nt,CDR3aa
TRBV27,TRBJ2-7,TRBD1,-,TGTGCCAGCAGTTTCGGACAGGGGAGTTACGAGCAGTACTTC,CASSFGQGSYEQYF
TRBV10-3,TRBJ1-1,-,-,TGTGCCACTCACCTGAACACTGAAGCTTTCTTT,CATHLNTEAFF
TRBV11-3,TRBJ2-3,-,once,TGTGCCAGCAGCTTTAGATCAGGCCTTAGCGGAGATACGCAGTATTTT,CASSFRSGLSGDTQYF
TRBV4-1,TRBJ1-1,TRBD1,few,TGCGCCAGCAGCCGCTCGGGACAGTCGAACACTGAAGCTTTCTTT,CASSRSGQSNTEAFF
TRBV5-4,TRBJ1-2,-,-,TGTGCCAGCAGTTGGGGGTCTAACTATGGCTACACCTTC,CASSWGSNYGYTF
TRBV5-1,TRBJ2-7,TRBD2,-,TGCGCCAGCAGCTTGGAAAGGAGCGGGAGCTCCTACGAGCAGTACTTC,CASSLERSGSSYEQYF
TRBV6-5,TRBJ1-6,TRBD1,-,TGTGCCAGCAGAATACAGGGGGCGCATAATTCACCCCTCCACTTT,CASRIQGAHNSPLHF
TRBV7-9,TRBJ1-5,TRBD1,-,TGTGCCAGCAGCTCAGACAGGGAGGTCGATCAGCCCCAGCATTTT,CASSSDREVDQPQHF
TRBV6-6,TRBJ1-1,-,-,TGTGCCAGCAGTTACTCCGAGGGGGGCAGTGCGAAGTCGGCTTTCTTT,CASSYSEGGSAKSAFF
TRBV18,TRBJ1-1,-,few,TGTGCCAGCTCGCCCCCAAGCGCGGGCACTGAAGCTTTCTTT,CASSPPSAGTEAFF
TRBV19,TRBJ1-6,-,-,TGTGCCACTCAAATAGGGGGACAACATAATTCACCCCTCCACTTT,CATQIGGQHNSPLHF
TRBV10-3,TRBJ1-1,TRBD1,-,TGTGCCATCAGTGAAGACAGGGAATTGAACACTGAAGCTTTCTTT,CAISEDRELNTEAFF
TRBV18,TRBJ2-1,-,-,TGTGCCAGCTCAACACCCCCCTCGCGTGGGGAGCAGTTCTTC,CASSTPPSRGEQFF
TRBV29-1,TRBJ1-1,-,-,TGCAGCGTTGAATCGGGTGGACACATGAACACTGAAGCTTTCTTT,CSVESGGHMNTEAFF
TRBV5-5,TRBJ2-7,-,-,TGTGCCAGCAGCTTCGGGGCGACTACCTCCTACGAGCAGTACTTC,CASSFGATTSYEQYF
TRBV6-2/TRBV6-3,TRBJ1-4,-,-,TGTGCCAGCAGCCAGAGCGGTGAAAAACTGTTTTTT,CASSQSGEKLFF
TRBV9,TRBJ2-2,-,-,TGTGCCAGCAGCGTAGAAGGGACCGGGGAGCTGTTTTTT,CASSVEGTGELFF
TRBV5-1,TRBJ2-1,-,-,TGCGCCAGCAGCCGACAGGATGGGCGTGAGCAGTTCTTC,CASSRQDGREQFF
TRBV19,TRBJ1-4,TRBD1,-,TGTGCCAGTAGTTTCTCGGACAGGGGGGAAAAACTGTTTTTT,CASSFSDRGEKLFF
TRBV12-5,TRBJ2-2,-,once,TGTGCTAGTGGTCCGGCAACGAACACCGGGGAGCTGTTTTTT,CASGPATNTGELFF
TRBV30,TRBJ2-3,TRBD2,-,TGTGCCTGGAGACTAGCGGCAGATACGCAGTATTTT,CAWRLAADTQYF
TRBV2,TRBJ2-7,-,-,TGTGCCAGCAGCAACTACGAGCAGTACTTC,CASSNYEQYF
TRBV5-1,TRBJ1-1,-,once,TGCGCCAGCAGCTCCGCAGAAGCGAACACTGAAGCTTTCTTT,CASSSAEANTEAFF
TRBV18,TRBJ1-1,-,-,TGTGCCAGCTCACCCGACGGAGACACTGAAGCTTTCTTT,CASSPDGDTEAFF
TRBV3-1/TRBV3-2,TRBJ1-6,-,once,TGTGCCAGCAGCCAAGATACGACGCTTTTCCTTAATTCACCCCTCCACTTT,CASSQDTTLFLNSPLHF
TRBV4-3,TRBJ1-2,-,once,TGCGCCAGCAGCCAGCTTTCCGGGGGTGCCTATGGCTACACCTTC,CASSQLSGGAYGYTF
TRBV5-1,TRBJ2-7,-,-,TGCGCCAGCATCGCCGACTCTGGGGACGAGCAGTACTTC,CASIADSGDEQYF
TRBV30,TRBJ1-1,-,-,TGTGCCTGGATTAGCTTGGACGGTGAAGCTTTCTTT,CAWISLDGEAFF
TRBV6-5,TRBJ2-5,TRBD2,-,TGTGCCAGCAGGCGCCGGGGGGGCCAAGAGACCCAGTACTTC,CASRRRGGQETQYF
TRBV2,TRBJ1-1,-,-,TGTGCCAGCAGTCAGGGCTCGGACGGCCCCCGGGAAGCTTTCTTT,CASSQGSDGPREAFF
TRBV11-2,TRBJ2-1,-,-,TGTGCCAGCAGCTTAGATTTTGGGCAGGGAGGTAATGAGCAGTTCTTC,CASSLDFGQGGNEQFF
TRBV6-4,TRBJ2-2,-,-,TGTGCCACTCAGAAGGACAGTCTCGGGGCCGGGGAGCTGTTTTTT,CATQKDSLGAGELFF
TRBV5-1,TRBJ2-7,-,-,TGCGCCAGCAGCTTGGTGGGATACGAGCAGTACTTC,CASSLVGYEQYF
TRBV5-1,TRBJ2-1,-,-,TGCGCCAGCAGCTTGTCGGGGTATGAGGAGCAGTTCTTC,CASSLSGYEEQFF
TRBV5-8,TRBJ1-2,-,once,TGTGCCAGCAGCCGAGGGGAGTTGGAAGGTTATGGCTACACCTTC,CASSRGELEGYGYTF
TRBV12-3/TRBV12-4,TRBJ2-5,-,-,TGTGCCAGCAGTCTGGATTCCCAAGAGACCCAGTACTTC,CASSLDSQETQYF
TRBV6-5,TRBJ1-2,-,once,TGTGCCAGCAGCCCCGGGAGGAACTATGGCTACACCTTC,CASSPGRNYGYTF